This TCR beta chain was observed in a study of blood T cells in healthy people across ages. Study-wide findings and caveats: Without sorted subsets, naive and antigen-experienced compartments could not be conclusively compared. TCR beta diversity per million T cells fell roughly linearly with age.

About this clonotype itself: Its specificity is not known.

The authors drew about 9.5 milliliters of peripheral blood from each donor. The germline V and J ends were trimmed by 3 bases and 0 bases, with 13 bases remaining between them. Germline assignment: CDR1 SGDLS and CDR2 YYNGEE. The CDR3 is made up of 15 amino acids. It was with a sample-barcoded 5' primer and a J-beta primer mix that a second PCR of roughly 7 to 12 cycles was run. The authors tagged each cDNA molecule using a template-switch adaptor with 12 random nucleotides. TCRdb used MiXCR to reprocess the 5' RACE reads, holding one entry per CDR3 protein. Here the sample spans roughly 1.5 million distinct CDR3 sequences, under 55% being singletons.

Input material: blood. The chain uses TRBV9 and TRBJ2-7; D gene uncertain. This clonotype originated in a woman aged 18-29 years in good health. CDR3 sequence (DNA): TGTGCCAGCAGCGCCTCCTTCAGAAACTCCTACGAGCAGTACTTC. This encodes CASSASFRNSYEQYF.